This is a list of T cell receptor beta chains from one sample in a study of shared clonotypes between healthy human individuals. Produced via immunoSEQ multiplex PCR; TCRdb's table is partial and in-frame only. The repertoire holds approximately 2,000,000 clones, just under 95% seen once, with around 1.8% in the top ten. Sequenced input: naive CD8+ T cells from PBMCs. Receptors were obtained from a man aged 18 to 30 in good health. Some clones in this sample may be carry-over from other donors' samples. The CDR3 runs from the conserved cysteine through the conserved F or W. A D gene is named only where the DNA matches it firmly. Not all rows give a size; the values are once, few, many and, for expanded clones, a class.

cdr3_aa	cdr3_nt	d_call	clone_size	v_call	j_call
CASSRAGSTDTQYF	TGTGCCAGCAGTCGAGCGGGAAGCACAGATACGCAGTATTTT	TRBD2	NA	TRBV28	TRBJ2-3
CASSLVAGDYEQYF	TGTGCCAGCAGCTTAGTAGCAGGGGACTACGAGCAGTACTTC	NA	NA	TRBV7-6	TRBJ2-7
CASSEAGDRGTYEQYF	TGTGCCAGCAGTGAAGCTGGGGACAGGGGTACCTACGAGCAGTACTTC	TRBD1	once	TRBV6-1	TRBJ2-7
CASSEYPDIAEGAEAFF	TGTGCCAGCAGTGAATACCCAGACATCGCAGAGGGCGCTGAAGCTTTCTTT	NA	NA	TRBV25-1	TRBJ1-1
CASSPRQTGTDTQYF	TGTGCCAGTAGTCCTCGACAGACGGGCACAGATACGCAGTATTTT	NA	NA	TRBV19	TRBJ2-3
CASRGLVGGYEQYF	TGCGCCAGCAGAGGTTTGGTGGGGGGCTACGAGCAGTACTTC	NA	NA	TRBV5-1	TRBJ2-7
CASGKLFF	TGTGCCAGCGGAAAACTGTTTTTT	NA	few	TRBV6-5	TRBJ1-4
CASSFYGLSTDTQYF	TGTGCCAGCAGCTTTTACGGACTAAGCACAGATACGCAGTATTTT	NA	NA	TRBV7-8	TRBJ2-3
CASSERAHYGYTF	TGCGCCAGCAGTGAAAGGGCCCACTATGGCTACACCTTC	NA	NA	TRBV10-1	TRBJ1-2
CAIRTSGSNEQFF	TGTGCCATAAGGACTAGCGGGAGCAATGAGCAGTTCTTC	TRBD2	NA	TRBV6-4	TRBJ2-1
CASSAGRQGAAYEQYF	TGCGCCAGCAGCGCGGGGAGACAGGGGGCGGCCTACGAGCAGTACTTC	TRBD1	NA	TRBV5-1	TRBJ2-7
CASRYRGSSYEQYF	TGTGCCAGCAGGTATAGGGGGAGCTCCTACGAGCAGTACTTC	NA	NA	TRBV5-5	TRBJ2-7
CASSFRRGVVGGYTF	TGTGCCAGCAGTTTTCGAAGGGGCGTTGTCGGCGGCTACACCTTC	NA	NA	TRBV28	TRBJ1-2
CASRGGHMNTEAFF	TGTGCCAGCCGGGGTGGGCACATGAACACTGAAGCTTTCTTT	NA	NA	TRBV28	TRBJ1-1
CASSFVAVGTGGDEQYF	TGTGCCAGCAGCTTTGTCGCGGTCGGGACAGGGGGCGACGAGCAGTACTTC	TRBD1	NA	TRBV5-6	TRBJ2-7
CASSLGRGSQTYEQYF	TGCGCCAGCAGCTTGGGTCGGGGGAGCCAAACCTACGAGCAGTACTTC	NA	NA	TRBV5-1	TRBJ2-7
CASSFRETVFGYTF	TGTGCCAGCAGCTTCAGGGAGACCGTGTTTGGCTACACCTTC	NA	NA	TRBV7-9	TRBJ1-2
CASSVAGTNSYEQYF	TGTGCCAGCAGCGTGGCCGGGACTAACTCCTACGAGCAGTACTTC	TRBD2	NA	TRBV9	TRBJ2-7
CASSLGGGAYEQYF	TGTGCCAGCAGCTTAGGTGGGGGGGCCTACGAGCAGTACTTC	TRBD2	few	TRBV11-2	TRBJ2-7
CASGDSYTGELFF	TGTGCCAGCGGGGACAGCTACACCGGGGAGCTGTTTTTT	TRBD1	NA	TRBV28	TRBJ2-2
CASSLEPGTGVRELFF	TGCGCCAGCAGCTTGGAGCCCGGGACAGGGGTCCGGGAGCTGTTTTTT	TRBD1	NA	TRBV5-1	TRBJ2-2
CASSPPGVYEQFF	TGTGCCAGCAGCCCCCCCGGGGTGTATGAGCAGTTCTTC	NA	NA	TRBV11-3	TRBJ2-1
CASSLNPLYEQYF	TGTGCCAGCTCACTGAACCCCCTCTACGAGCAGTACTTC	NA	NA	TRBV18	TRBJ2-7
CASSRGGDTDTQYF	TGTGCCAGCAGTCGAGGGGGAGACACAGATACGCAGTATTTT	NA	NA	TRBV27	TRBJ2-3
CASSLPSREVSYNEQFF	TGTGCCAGCAGTTTGCCCTCACGGGAGGTATCCTACAATGAGCAGTTCTTC	TRBD2	once	TRBV28	TRBJ2-1
CASSFRPSTDTQYF	TGTGCCAGCAGCTTTCGCCCAAGCACAGATACGCAGTATTTT	NA	NA	TRBV5-8	TRBJ2-3
CASIKTYRGKGYGYTF	TGTGCCAGCATCAAAACCTACAGGGGAAAGGGATATGGCTACACCTTC	TRBD1	NA	TRBV7-9	TRBJ1-2
CAKGAGRADTQYF	TGTGCCAAGGGGGCCGGTCGAGCAGATACGCAGTATTTT	TRBD1	NA	TRBV6-7	TRBJ2-3
CASSTDPGQVYQPQHF	TGTGCCAGCAGCACAGATCCGGGACAGGTATATCAGCCCCAGCATTTT	TRBD1	NA	TRBV7-8	TRBJ1-5
CASRGDRGLSYEQYF	TGTGCCAGCAGGGGGGACAGGGGGCTATCCTACGAGCAGTACTTC	TRBD1	NA	TRBV2	TRBJ2-7
CASSLLPKPTNEKLFF	TGTGCCAGCAGTTTACTCCCGAAACCAACTAATGAAAAACTGTTTTTT	NA	NA	TRBV27	TRBJ1-4
CASSFKGTDTQYF	TGTGCCAGCAGCTTCAAGGGAACAGATACGCAGTATTTT	NA	NA	TRBV7-9	TRBJ2-3
CASSIKFLETQYF	TGTGCCAGTAGTATTAAGTTCTTAGAGACCCAGTACTTC	NA	NA	TRBV19	TRBJ2-5
CASSLGTRGYFYGYTF	TGTGCCAGCAGCTTGGGGACGAGGGGGTACTTCTATGGCTACACCTTC	NA	once	TRBV5-6	TRBJ1-2
CASSSGLAGGSSYNEQFF	TGTGCCAGCAGCTCGGGACTAGCGGGAGGCTCCTCCTACAATGAGCAGTTCTTC	TRBD2	NA	TRBV7-6	TRBJ2-1
CASSSLAGGPDTQYF	TGTGCCAGTAGTTCGCTAGCGGGAGGCCCAGATACGCAGTATTTT	TRBD2	once	TRBV19	TRBJ2-3
CAISVGTGPSGNTIYF	TGTGCCATCAGTGTGGGGACAGGCCCTTCTGGAAACACCATATATTTT	TRBD1	NA	TRBV10-3	TRBJ1-3
CASYPLAGRNEQFF	TGTGCCAGTTATCCGCTAGCGGGACGCAATGAGCAGTTCTTC	TRBD2	NA	TRBV28	TRBJ2-1
CASTLGGGYEQYF	TGTGCCAGCACCCTTGGGGGGGGCTATGAGCAGTACTTC	NA	NA	TRBV27	TRBJ2-7
CASSRPIAGDDNYGYTF	TGTGCCAGCAGCCGCCCCATTGCAGGCGATGATAACTATGGCTACACCTTC	NA	NA	TRBV7-9	TRBJ1-2
CASTIPGFGNQPQHF	TGTGCCAGTACCATACCAGGGTTCGGCAATCAGCCCCAGCATTTT	NA	NA	TRBV19	TRBJ1-5
CASSPLPDAQHF	TGTGCCAGCAGTCCCCTCCCCGATGCCCAGCATTTT	NA	few	TRBV28	TRBJ1-5
CASSSTRDRYTDTQYF	TGTGCCAGCAGCTCGACTCGGGACAGATACACAGATACGCAGTATTTT	TRBD1	NA	TRBV5-6	TRBJ2-3
CASSPGTVANYGYTF	TGTGCCAGCAGTCCCGGGACAGTAGCTAACTATGGCTACACCTTC	TRBD1	NA	TRBV27	TRBJ1-2
CASSLVLAGTGELFF	TGTGCCAGCAGTTTAGTACTAGCGGGGACCGGGGAGCTGTTTTTT	TRBD2	NA	TRBV27	TRBJ2-2
CASSLGPPGEQYF	TGTGCCAGCAGTCTCGGGCCTCCGGGGGAGCAGTACTTC	NA	NA	TRBV6-1	TRBJ2-7
CSARWGYGYTF	TGCAGTGCTAGGTGGGGATATGGCTACACCTTC	NA	once	TRBV20-1	TRBJ1-2
CASRTGPVTNEKLFF	TGTGCCAGCAGGACAGGGCCGGTAACTAATGAAAAACTGTTTTTT	TRBD1	NA	TRBV27	TRBJ1-4
CAIRGAGGLDEQFF	TGTGCCATCAGGGGAGCGGGAGGTTTGGATGAGCAGTTCTTC	TRBD2	NA	TRBV10-3	TRBJ2-1
CAPPQQAGGWYEQYF	TGCGCCCCTCCCCAGCAGGCGGGAGGGTGGTACGAGCAGTACTTC	TRBD2	once	TRBV4-3	TRBJ2-7
CSVQGENTEAFF	TGCAGCGTTCAGGGGGAGAACACTGAAGCTTTCTTT	TRBD1	once	TRBV29-1	TRBJ1-1
CASPTGQGPNQPQHF	TGTGCCAGCCCGACGGGGCAGGGACCCAATCAGCCCCAGCATTTT	NA	NA	TRBV18	TRBJ1-5